These 9 T cell receptor beta chains were all obtained from the same sample, sequenced in a study of cytomegalovirus exposure and HLA in healthy donors. Researchers ran the PCR with 60 Vbeta and 13 Jbeta primers. The table came from immunoSEQ multiplex PCR; TCRdb's copy has only in-frame clones and leaves some out. The sample contains about 190,000 clones, about 77% of which appear only once. The sample taken for sequencing was PBMCs. The receptors were gathered from a woman in her thirties in good health and CMV-seropositive.

This clone was seen just once. The CDR3 nucleotides are TGTGCCAGCAGCTTGGATCAGGGATCGAGGACTGAAGCTTTCTTT. This encodes CASSLDQGSRTEAFF. The gene calls are TRBV5-4 and TRBJ1-1, with D perhaps matching TRBD1 (5 bases). Germline V lookup: CDR1 SGHNT, CDR2 YYREEE (reference sequence). Trimming took 0 bases from V and 5 from J, leaving 14 bases between them. CDR3 length: 15 amino acids.

V usage is TRBV7-2 and J usage is TRBJ2-1; 7 bases align to TRBD1. Trimming removed 6 bases from V and 7 bases from J; junction bases left unmatched: 6. CDR1 is SGHTA and CDR2 is FQGNSA in the germline V gene. This CDR3 contains 13 residues. The CDR3 region is CASRDRGRNEQFF. CDR3 in DNA: TGTGCCAGCAGAGATAGGGGGCGAAATGAGCAGTTCTTC.

The chain is built from TRBV4-1 and TRBJ1-4, with D hard to call. The CDR3 extends over 13 amino acids. V gave up 4 bases and J gave up 5 bases, with 8 bases separating them. The V gene's germline CDR1 is MGHRA and CDR2 YSYEKL. CDR3 residues: CASSPYMNEKLFF. CDR3 nucleotides: TGCGCCAGCAGCCCGTATATGAATGAAAAACTGTTTTTT.

This chain links TRBV10-3 with TRBJ2-7; 13 bases map to TRBD2. Germline V gene lookup returns CDR1 ENHRY and CDR2 SYGVKD. With V trimmed by 0 bases and J by 5 bases, 1 base remained unmatched. The CDR3 has 15 residues. The CDR3 here is CAISESGTSGNEQYF. CDR3 bases: TGTGCCATCAGTGAGTCGGGGACTAGCGGGAACGAGCAGTACTTC.

The chain couples TRBV5-1 to TRBJ1-1; possibly TRBD1 for D (6 bases). Germline lookup yields CDR1 SGHRS and CDR2 YFSETQ. V lost 0 bases, J lost 10 bases, and 16 bases lay in between. CDR3 length: 14 amino acids. CDR3 sequence: CASSLALRGVGAFF. The CDR3 DNA sequence: TGCGCCAGCAGCTTGGCCCTCAGGGGCGTTGGAGCTTTCTTT. Supplemented by reference TRBV5-1 and TRBJ1-1, the full variable domain reads KAGVTQTPRYLIKTRGQQVTLSCSPISGHRSVSWYQQTPGQGLQFLFEYFSETQRNKGNFPGRFSGRQFSNSRSEMNVSTLELGDSALYLCASSLALRGVGAFFGQGTRLTVV.

This rearrangement joins TRBV10-1 to TRBJ1-5, with D perhaps TRBD1 (5 bases). Trimming shortened V by 5 bases and J by 7 bases, and 12 bases separated the two germline ends. CDR1 is WNHNN, CDR2 SYGVQD, per germline (reference sequence). The CDR3 runs to 13 residues. The DNA of the CDR3 is TGCGCCAGCAGTCTAGGGGTTGGCCAGCCCCAGCATTTT. As protein: CASSLGVGQPQHF.

Comment on this clone: A read error may produce the germline difference seen at one junction end. The J gene is TRBJ2-6, the V gene TRBV7-7; D may be TRBD1 or TRBD2 (6 bases each). Germline V gene lookup returns CDR1 SSHAT and CDR2 FNYEAQ (reference sequence). The CDR3 contains 15 residues. The CDR3 DNA sequence: TGTGCTAGCAGCTTAGGGGGGCTTGGGGCCAACGTCCTGACTTTC. Its translation is CASSLGGLGANVLTF.

This chain uses TRBV5-1 with TRBJ2-3; TRBD1 agrees at 8 bases. The CDR3 runs 17 residues. Looked up from germline, CDR1 is SGHRS and CDR2 is YFSETQ. Germline trimming cut 0 bases from V and 2 bases from J; bases unmatched to any gene: 8. DNA for the CDR3: TGCGCCAGCAGCTTGGGGACAGGGTACGGATCCACAGATACGCAGTATTTT. The encoded protein is CASSLGTGYGSTDTQYF.

The chain couples TRBV1 to TRBJ2-5; the D call of TRBD2 is as the table states it, not checked on the DNA. TRBV1 corresponds to a pseudogene. CDR3 size: 14 residues. CDR3 coding DNA: TGCACCAGCAGCCAAGATCCCTATAGCGAGACCCAGTACTTC. Translation: CTSSQDPYSETQYF.